This T cell receptor (beta chain) was profiled in a study of beta chain features in type 1 diabetes. TCRB transcripts that were expressed got sequenced, as all of the isolated RNA had been reverse transcribed. Sequencing of naive, central memory and regulatory T cell samples gave an average of approximately 3.5 million reads. Clones were sequenced by immunoSEQ multiplex PCR, and TCRdb holds only the in-frame ones, with some missing. In the table there are about 180,000 clones, 13% of which are singletons. V lost 7 bases and J lost 5, with 13 bases in between. The CDR3 has 13 amino acids. Germline V gene data show CDR1 as SEHNR and CDR2 as FQNEAQ (reference sequence). Study outcomes and limitations: All four CD4+ subsets of Type 1 diabetes patients contained TCRB CDR3s that were moderately but significantly shorter. More deletions and fewer insertions at VDJ junctions were found in patients with type 1 diabetes. PCR might pick shorter templates more often, in the same way for patients and controls.

On this clone itself: Its specificity is unknown.

The receptor was isolated from a woman aged 18 to 35 in good health. This chain uses TRBV7-9 with TRBJ2-3; tentative D call: TRBD2 (6 bases). Sequencing used central memory CD4+ T cells from blood. The CDR3 spells CASTREYRDTQYF. CDR3 nucleotides: TGTGCCAGCACCCGGGAGTATAGAGATACGCAGTATTTT.